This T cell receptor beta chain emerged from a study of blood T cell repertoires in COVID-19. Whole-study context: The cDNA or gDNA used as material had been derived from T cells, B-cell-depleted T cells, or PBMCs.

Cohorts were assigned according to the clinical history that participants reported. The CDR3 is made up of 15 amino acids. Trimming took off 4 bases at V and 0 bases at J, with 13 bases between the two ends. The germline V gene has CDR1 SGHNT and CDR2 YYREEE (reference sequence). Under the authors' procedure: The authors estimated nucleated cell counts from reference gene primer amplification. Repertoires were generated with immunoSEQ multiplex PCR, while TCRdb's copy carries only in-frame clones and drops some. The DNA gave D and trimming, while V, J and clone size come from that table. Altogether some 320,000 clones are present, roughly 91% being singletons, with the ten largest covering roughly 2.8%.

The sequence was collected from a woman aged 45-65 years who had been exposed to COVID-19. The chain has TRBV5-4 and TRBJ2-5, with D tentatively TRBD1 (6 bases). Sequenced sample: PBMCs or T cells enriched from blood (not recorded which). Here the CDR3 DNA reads TGTGCCAGCAGCAAAACCGGGACAAACCAAGAGACCCAGTACTTC. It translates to CASSKTGTNQETQYF.